In its sample, the clone carrying this TCR beta chain was seen once. This sample is part of a study of blood T cell repertoires in COVID-19. On the study more broadly: PBMCs, B-cell-depleted T cells, or T cells provided the cDNA or gDNA that made up the material.

The assay was immunoSEQ multiplex PCR, and TCRdb's table has in-frame clones only and misses some. The data show approximately 450,000 clones, approximately 92% seen once. V was cut by 5 bases and J by 8 bases, with 15 bases left in between. This CDR3 contains 13 residues. Germline-derived CDR1 and CDR2 are MNHEY and SMNVEV (reference sequence). The rearrangement joins TRBV27 to TRBJ1-2; tentative D call: TRBD1 (6 bases). The receptor comes from a man aged 30 to 45 who had recovered from COVID-19. The sequencing sample was made of PBMCs or T cells enriched from blood (not recorded which). The CDR3 region is CASSTGFGGGYTF. As DNA, the CDR3 is TGTGCCAGCAGTACGGGATTTGGGGGCGGCTACACCTTC.